This T cell receptor (beta chain) was obtained from a study of T cell clones after liver transplantation. Study-level background: TCRbeta sequencing after a pre-transplant mixed lymphocyte reaction identified graft-donor-reactive clones, later tracked in post-transplant blood. Timepoints were pre-transplant, pre-withdrawal, and after withdrawal was completed or failed.

The repertoire was sequenced with immunoSEQ multiplex PCR; TCRdb's copy has only in-frame clones and lacks some. This table holds 53,000 or so clones, around 84% found once. Trimming took 6 bases from V and 0 from J; bases not matched to a gene: 5. Germline CDR1 and CDR2: MNHNY and SVGAGI (reference sequence). The CDR3 runs to 14 residues. The source of this sequence is a human donor who received a liver transplant. The chain carries TRBV6-6 and TRBJ2-7; 7 bases are a match to TRBD2. Here the sequenced sample was CD4+ T cells from blood, taken before liver transplant. CDR3 coding DNA: TGTGCCAGCAGCTCGGGACTAAGCTCCTACGAGCAGTACTTC. Protein product: CASSSGLSSYEQYF.